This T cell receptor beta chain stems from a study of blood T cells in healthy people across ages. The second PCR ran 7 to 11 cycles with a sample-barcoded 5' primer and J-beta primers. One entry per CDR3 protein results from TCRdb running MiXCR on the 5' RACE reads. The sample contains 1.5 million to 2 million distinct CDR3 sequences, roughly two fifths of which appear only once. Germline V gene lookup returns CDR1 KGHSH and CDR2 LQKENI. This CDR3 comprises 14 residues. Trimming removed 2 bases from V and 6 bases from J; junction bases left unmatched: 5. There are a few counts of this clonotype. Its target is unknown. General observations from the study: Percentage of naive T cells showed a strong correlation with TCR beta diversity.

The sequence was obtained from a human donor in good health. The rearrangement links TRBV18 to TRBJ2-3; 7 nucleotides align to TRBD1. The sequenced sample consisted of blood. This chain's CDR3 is CASSPSRGLDTQYF. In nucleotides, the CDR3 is TGTGCCAGCTCACCATCGAGGGGGCTTGATACGCAGTATTTT.